This paragraph reports one T cell receptor (beta chain). Its antigen has not been determined. Base quality data are lacking; no much larger clone is found one base away. Using the deep immunoSEQ assay, TCR CDR3 regions were amplified from genomic DNA by multiplex PCR. For each cell subset, the extracted genomic DNA was distributed evenly across all wells of several immunoSEQ 96-well plates, and each plate served as one replicate. For sorted subsets, approximately 200 ng of genomic DNA, equivalent to 25,000 to 35,000 T cell genomes, went into each replicate PCR. Purified libraries were quantified with a Qubit 3.0 fluorometer, sized on a Bioanalyzer 2100, and re-quantified with the KAPA Library Quantification kit. Each immunoSEQ 96-well plate was sequenced on its own single-read 150-cycle Illumina NextSeq 550 flow cell. For the original study's pipeline: Because only junctional sequences without quality scores were contained in the immunoSEQ output, filtering matching that applied to full-length reads could not be performed. Sequences were annotated with PyIR, a Python wrapper for IgBLAST v1.9, using IMGT germline references to assign V/J genes and CDR3. Reads were removed for weak V/J assignments (E-value above 1e-6), missing CDR3, stop codons, out-of-frame junctions, or ambiguous translated residues. V3J clonotypes were defined as sequences sharing an identical inferred V gene, J gene, and CDR3 amino acid sequence. Percentage overlap between repertoires was computed as shared unique clonotypes divided by the size of the smaller repertoire. Repertoire richness was assessed with RTK rarefaction, the Chao1 estimator, and Recon v2.1 estimates of unobserved clonotypes. OLGA was used to compute generation probabilities for all TCRbeta clonotypes that the gDNA method yielded from a few donors. The table was pulled from immuneACCESS by TCRdb, which kept in-frame rearrangements only. Such tables lose some clones; where checked, under half of the loss comes from unresolved V genes, and the rest has no known cause. D and trimming come from the DNA, and the V and J calls and clone size come from that table. The sample table contains 2 million or so clones; only one count was recorded for 85% to 95% of them. The ten largest account for 0.1% to 0.15% of the sample.

The donors were healthy, HIV-negative adults with no recently reported acute infections or vaccinations. Every donor was a Caucasian adult living in Nashville, Tennessee, USA. Magnetic negative selection was used to enrich CD4+ T cells, after which naive cells were positively selected on CD45RA and the negative fraction became the memory subset. Blood was collected by leukapheresis, and PBMCs were isolated by Ficoll-Histopaque density gradient centrifugation and then cryopreserved in liquid nitrogen vapor phase. Analytical flow cytometry was used to check the purity and quantity of every magnetically sorted T cell population. Genomic DNA was isolated from each sorted fraction and quantified by UV absorbance on a Nanodrop 2000c. The CDR3 sequence holds 15 residues, the cysteine and phenylalanine included. Of the read, only the CDR3 DNA is kept; its 45 bases are in frame from base 1. The germline V gene gives CDR1 as MNHNS and CDR2 as SASEGT. At the junction V is shortened by 1 base and J by 4 bases, with 10 bases in between.

These data come from a study of shared clonotypes between healthy human individuals (dated by TCRdb to the early 2020s). Looking at the study overall: A couple of women and a few men aged 18 to 49 years were included in the cohort. For each donor, CD4 naive and CD4 memory were each run on three plates, CD8 naive on two plates, and CD8 memory on one plate. To estimate repertoire size and how much clonotype sharing occurs between individuals, the study deeply sequenced the blood TCR repertoires of about five healthy adults. To increase sequencing depth and limit assay-specific biases, different laboratories used diverse techniques to prepare libraries and sequence TCR repertoires. Per donor, leukapheresis produced somewhere between about 0.94 and 10 billion PBMCs.

What the work shows at the level of the full study, not this receptor alone: Sampling was restricted to blood, and TCR repertoires in tissues likely differ from the TCR repertoires found in blood. Clonotypes shared by all four sorted-subset donors showed higher generation probabilities than non-shared clonotypes. Pairwise subsampling led to the expectation that sequencing depth would affect the degree of clonotype sharing among donors. Sharing across several donors was observed for roughly 5% of naive CD4, 3.5% of naive CD8, roughly 2.3% of memory CD4, and around 0.44% of memory CD8 clonotypes. Incomplete sequencing was indicated by rarefaction of sorted-subset datasets, despite the large sequencing depth. Estimated clonotype richness was generally larger for naive than for memory subsets. The small number of donors limited the genetic and exposure-history diversity represented.

The clonotype originates from a man aged 18 to 29 in good health. The sequenced material came from naive CD4+ T cells sorted from blood. Explained via the paper, the cell subset or site label denotes: CD45RA+ positively selected. The chain is made from TRBV6-1 and TRBJ1-4; no D gene can be assigned with confidence. The CDR3 in this case is CASSEVSVFNEKLFF. The DNA sequence is as follows: TGTGCCAGCAGTGAAGTCTCTGTTTTTAATGAAAAACTGTTTTTT.